The present TCR beta chain was sequenced within a study of blood T cells in healthy people across ages. About this clonotype: What it binds is not known.

The total RNA that was extracted per sample amounted to at least 5.5 micrograms. Study-level results: With naive T cell percentage, TCR beta diversity showed a strong correlation. Bulk PBMC profiling left naive and antigen-experienced comparisons inconclusive. Higher diversity and more naive CD4+ cells were features of long-lived donors, compared to aged donors.

Between the trimmed V and J ends, which lost 5 bases and 13 bases, there was a span of 27 bases. Germline loops: CDR1 DFQATT, CDR2 SNEGSKA (reference sequence). The CDR3 extends over 15 amino acids. A second PCR, run for roughly 6 to 11 cycles, used a sample-barcoded 5' primer plus a J-beta primer mix. One entry per CDR3 protein results from TCRdb running MiXCR on the 5' RACE reads. The sample carries 1,500,000 or so distinct CDR3 sequences, roughly 43% recorded once. The TCR was taken from a woman aged 18-35 years in good health. The chain employs TRBV20-1 and TRBJ2-1; possibly TRBD1 or TRBD2 for D (5 bases each). Sequencing was performed on blood. The CDR3 coding sequence is TGCAGTGCTCTACCCCGTGGGACGTTAAGCAAGACCCAGTTCTTC. Its protein product is CSALPRGTLSKTQFF.